This T cell receptor beta chain emerged from a study of T cell changes during pregnancy in multiple sclerosis (dated by TCRdb to the late 2010s). Regarding the complete study: The study looked at changes in the T cell repertoire across pregnancy in women with multiple sclerosis.

Its CDR3 holds 14 amino acids, cysteine through phenylalanine. Here the CDR3 DNA is all that survives: 42 bases in frame from base 1. V and J are trimmed by 5 bases and 10 bases, and the gene matches miss 9 bases of the junction. Per the germline V gene, SGHVS is the CDR1 and FQNEAQ is the CDR2. The library was made by the immunoSEQ multiplex PCR assay. TCRdb mirrors the immuneACCESS table, restricted to in-frame sequences. Some clones are absent from its copies; in checked studies, under half trace to an unresolved V gene, and the reason for the others is unknown. The sample data list about 36,000 clones, and 89% of these were observed just once. The ten largest clones capture approximately 10% of the sample. Details on this clone: It has no known antigen specificity. No clone much larger than this one lies a single base away; base qualities are absent.

The V and J genes are TRBV7-8 and TRBJ1-4; a stretch of 8 junction bases matches TRBD1. The sequencing here drew on CD8+ T cells from peripheral blood mononuclear cells, taken in the third trimester of pregnancy. This receptor was taken from a female donor with multiple sclerosis, enrolled in a pregnancy study. The CDR3 is CASSPRRTGRKLFF. The nucleotide sequence reads as follows: TGTGCCAGCAGCCCTCGGCGGACAGGGAGAAAACTGTTTTTT. Here the CDR3 is joined to the reference TRBV7-8 and TRBJ1-4 genes, and the full variable domain is: GAGVSQSPRYKVAKRGQDVALRCDPISGHVSLFWYQQALGQGPEFLTYFQNEAQLDKSGLPSDRFFAERPEGSVSTLKIQRTQQEDSAVYLCASSPRRTGRKLFFGSGTQLSVL.